This T cell receptor (beta chain) is drawn from a study of blood T cell repertoires in COVID-19. Here immunoSEQ multiplex PCR was the method, and the copy in TCRdb shows in-frame clones only, minus some. Among around 250,000 clones, 86% were seen once, and the ten largest hold about 2%. The CDR3 loop spans 13 amino acids. Germline loops: CDR1 MNHEY, CDR2 SMNVEV (reference sequence). V lost 3 bases and J lost 4; bases outside the gene matches: 1. Sequenced: peripheral blood. V gene TRBV27 combines with J gene TRBJ2-7, with TRBD1 identical over 9 bases. The clonotype originates from a man younger than 45 who had recovered from COVID-19. The CDR3 reads CASSFDRGYEQYF. CDR3 DNA sequence: TGTGCCAGCAGTTTCGACAGGGGGTACGAGCAGTACTTC.